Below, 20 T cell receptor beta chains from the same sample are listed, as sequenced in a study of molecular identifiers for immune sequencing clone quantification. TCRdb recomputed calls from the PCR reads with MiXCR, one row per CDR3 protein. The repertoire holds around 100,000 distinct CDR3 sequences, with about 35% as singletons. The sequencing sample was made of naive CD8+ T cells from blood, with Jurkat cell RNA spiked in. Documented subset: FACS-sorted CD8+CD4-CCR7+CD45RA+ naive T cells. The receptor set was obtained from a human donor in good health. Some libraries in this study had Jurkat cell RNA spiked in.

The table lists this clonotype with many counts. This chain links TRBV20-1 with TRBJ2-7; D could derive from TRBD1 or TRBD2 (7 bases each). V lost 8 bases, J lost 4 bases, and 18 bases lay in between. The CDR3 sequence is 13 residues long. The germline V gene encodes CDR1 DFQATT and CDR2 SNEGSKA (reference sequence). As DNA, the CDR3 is TGCAGTCTCCAGGGGGGGGAGATATACGAGCAGTACTTC. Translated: CSLQGGEIYEQYF.

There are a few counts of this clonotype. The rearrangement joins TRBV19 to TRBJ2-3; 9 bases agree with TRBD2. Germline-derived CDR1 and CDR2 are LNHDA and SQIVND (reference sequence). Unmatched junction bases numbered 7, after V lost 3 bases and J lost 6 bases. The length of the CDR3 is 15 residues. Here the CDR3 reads CASSIIAGVRDTQYF. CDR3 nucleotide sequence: TGTGCCAGTAGTATTATAGCGGGAGTACGTGATACGCAGTATTTT.

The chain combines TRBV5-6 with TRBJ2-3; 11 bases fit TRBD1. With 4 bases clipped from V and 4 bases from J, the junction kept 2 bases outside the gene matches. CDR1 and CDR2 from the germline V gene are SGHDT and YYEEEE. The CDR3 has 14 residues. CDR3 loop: CASSKGQGADTQYF. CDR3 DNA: TGTGCCAGCAGCAAGGGACAGGGGGCAGATACGCAGTATTTT.

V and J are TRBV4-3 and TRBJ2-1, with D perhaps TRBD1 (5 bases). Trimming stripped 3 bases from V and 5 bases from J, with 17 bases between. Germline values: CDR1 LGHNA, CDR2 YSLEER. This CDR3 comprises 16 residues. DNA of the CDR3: TGCGCCAGCAGCCATAGGGGTATAGCCTTCGACAATGAGCAGTTCTTC. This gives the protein CASSHRGIAFDNEQFF.

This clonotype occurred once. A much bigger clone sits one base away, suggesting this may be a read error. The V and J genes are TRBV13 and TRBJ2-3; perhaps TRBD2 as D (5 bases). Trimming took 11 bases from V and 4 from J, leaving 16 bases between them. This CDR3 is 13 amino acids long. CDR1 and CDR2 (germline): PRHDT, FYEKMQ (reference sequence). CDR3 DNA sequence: TGTGCCGCGGCGGCTAGCTCCCCAGATACGCAGTATTTT. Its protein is CAAAASSPDTQYF.

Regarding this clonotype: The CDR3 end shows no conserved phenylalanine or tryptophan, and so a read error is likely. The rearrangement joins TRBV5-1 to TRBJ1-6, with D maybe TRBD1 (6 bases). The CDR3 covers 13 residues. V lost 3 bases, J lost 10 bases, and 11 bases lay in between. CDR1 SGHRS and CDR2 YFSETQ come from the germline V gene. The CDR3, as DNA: TGCGCCAGCAGCTACAGGGCAGAGTCACCCCTCCACATT. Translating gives CASSYRAESPLHI.

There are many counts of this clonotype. The CDR3 DNA is TGCGCCAGCAGCCAAGCCGGGACAAGCTCCTACGAGCAGTACTTC. As protein: CASSQAGTSSYEQYF. This chain joins TRBV4-1 and TRBJ2-7, with a weak D call TRBD1 (6 bases). Trimming left V 1 base short and J 0 bases short, with 10 bases between. CDR3 length: 15 amino acids. Germline V gene lookup returns CDR1 MGHRA and CDR2 YSYEKL.

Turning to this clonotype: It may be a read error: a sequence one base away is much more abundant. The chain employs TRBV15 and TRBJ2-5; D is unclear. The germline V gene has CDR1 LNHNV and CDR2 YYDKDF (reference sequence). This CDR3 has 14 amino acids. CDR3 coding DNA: TGTGCCACCAGCACCCTAAACGATCAAGAGTCCCAGTACTTC. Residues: CATSTLNDQESQYF.

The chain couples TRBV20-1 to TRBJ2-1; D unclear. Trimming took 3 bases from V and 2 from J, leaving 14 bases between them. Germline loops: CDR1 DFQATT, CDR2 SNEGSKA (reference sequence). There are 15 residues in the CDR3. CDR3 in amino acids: CSASLVTTPYNEQFF. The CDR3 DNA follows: TGCAGTGCTAGTCTAGTGACCACTCCCTACAATGAGCAGTTCTTC.

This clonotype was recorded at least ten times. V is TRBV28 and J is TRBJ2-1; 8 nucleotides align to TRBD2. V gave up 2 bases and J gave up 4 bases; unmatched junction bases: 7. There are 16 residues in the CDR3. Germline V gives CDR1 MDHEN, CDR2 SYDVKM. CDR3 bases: TGTGCCAGCAGTTTAAGCCTTAGCGGGGTTTACAATGAGCAGTTCTTC. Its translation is CASSLSLSGVYNEQFF.

The chain's CDR3 is CASSTITGGSAEAFF. DNA for the CDR3: TGTGCCAGCAGTACTATTACAGGGGGCAGCGCTGAAGCTTTCTTT. The rearrangement joins TRBV7-2 to TRBJ1-1, with 9 bases lining up with TRBD1. There are 15 residues in the CDR3. The ends lost 6 bases at V and 6 bases at J; junction bases unmatched: 11. Germline CDR1 reads SGHTA; CDR2 reads FQGNSA. Looking up the rest from reference TRBV7-2 and TRBJ1-1 gives the full variable domain: GAGVSQSPSNKVTEKGKDVELRCDPISGHTALYWYRQSLGQGLEFLIYFQGNSAPDKSGLPSDRFSAERTGGSVSTLTIQRTQQEDSAVYLCASSTITGGSAEAFFGQGTRLTVV.

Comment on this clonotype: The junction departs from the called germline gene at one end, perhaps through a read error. The CDR3: CSVRNTEAIF. DNA for the CDR3: TGCAGCGTTAGGAACACTGAAGCTATCTTT. This chain uses TRBV29-1 with TRBJ1-1, with no clear D. This CDR3 region has 10 residues. Per germline, CDR1 SQVTM and CDR2 ANQGSEA.

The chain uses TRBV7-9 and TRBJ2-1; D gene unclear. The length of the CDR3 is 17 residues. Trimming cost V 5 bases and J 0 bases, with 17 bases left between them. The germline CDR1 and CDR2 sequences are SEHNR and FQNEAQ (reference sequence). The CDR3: CASSLGPRPNSYNEQFF. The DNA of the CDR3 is TGTGCCAGCAGCCTTGGCCCCAGGCCAAACTCCTACAATGAGCAGTTCTTC.

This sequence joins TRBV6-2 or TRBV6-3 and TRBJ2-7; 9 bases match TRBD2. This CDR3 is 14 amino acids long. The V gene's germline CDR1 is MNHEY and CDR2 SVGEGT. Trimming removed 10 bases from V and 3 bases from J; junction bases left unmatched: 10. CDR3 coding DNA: TGTGCCATTTCTTCAGGGACTAGCTACTACGAGCAGTACTTC. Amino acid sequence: CAISSGTSYYEQYF.

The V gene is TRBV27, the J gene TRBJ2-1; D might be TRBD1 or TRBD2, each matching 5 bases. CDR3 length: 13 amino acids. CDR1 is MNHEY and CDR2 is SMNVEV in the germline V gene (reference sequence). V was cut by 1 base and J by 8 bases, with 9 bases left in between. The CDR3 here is CASSLYGGHEQFF. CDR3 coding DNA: TGTGCCAGCAGTTTATATGGGGGACATGAGCAGTTCTTC.

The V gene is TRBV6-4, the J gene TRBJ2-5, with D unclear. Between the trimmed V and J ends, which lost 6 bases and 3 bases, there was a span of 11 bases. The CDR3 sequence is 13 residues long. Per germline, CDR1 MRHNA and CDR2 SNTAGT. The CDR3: CASREGPEETQYF. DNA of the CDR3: TGTGCCAGCAGAGAAGGTCCAGAAGAGACCCAGTACTTC.

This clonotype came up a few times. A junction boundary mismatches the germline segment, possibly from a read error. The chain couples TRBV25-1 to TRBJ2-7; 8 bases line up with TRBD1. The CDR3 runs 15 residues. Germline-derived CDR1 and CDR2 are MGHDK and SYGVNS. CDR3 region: CASREYKQDRAEQYF. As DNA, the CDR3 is TGTGCCAGCAGAGAATATAAACAGGACAGGGCCGAGCAGTACTTC.

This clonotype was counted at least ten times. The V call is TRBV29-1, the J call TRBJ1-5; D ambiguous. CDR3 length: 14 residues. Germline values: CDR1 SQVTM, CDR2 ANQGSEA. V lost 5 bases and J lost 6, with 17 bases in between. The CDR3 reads CSVSLEEDPQPQHF. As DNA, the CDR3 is TGCAGCGTTAGTTTAGAAGAGGACCCTCAGCCCCAGCATTTT.

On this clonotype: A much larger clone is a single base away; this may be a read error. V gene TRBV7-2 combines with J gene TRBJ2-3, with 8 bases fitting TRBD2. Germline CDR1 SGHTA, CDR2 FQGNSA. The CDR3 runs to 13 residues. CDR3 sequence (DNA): TGTGCCAGCAGCTTAGGTCTAGCGGGTACGCTGTATTTT. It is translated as CASSLGLAGTLYF.

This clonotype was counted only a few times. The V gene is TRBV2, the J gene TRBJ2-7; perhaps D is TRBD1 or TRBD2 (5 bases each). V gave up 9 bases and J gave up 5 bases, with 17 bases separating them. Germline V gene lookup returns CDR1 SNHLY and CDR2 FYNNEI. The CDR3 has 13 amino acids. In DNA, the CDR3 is TGTGCCAGTCGGGACCCGCCTTGGAACGAGCAGTACTTC. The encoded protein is CASRDPPWNEQYF.